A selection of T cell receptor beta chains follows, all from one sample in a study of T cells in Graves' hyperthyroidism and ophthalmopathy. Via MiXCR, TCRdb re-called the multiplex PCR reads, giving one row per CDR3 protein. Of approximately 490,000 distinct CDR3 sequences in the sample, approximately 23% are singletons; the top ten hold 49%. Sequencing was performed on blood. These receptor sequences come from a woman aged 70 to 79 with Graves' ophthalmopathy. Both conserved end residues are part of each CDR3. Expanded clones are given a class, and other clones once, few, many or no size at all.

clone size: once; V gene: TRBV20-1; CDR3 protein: CSARFNRDRYEQYF
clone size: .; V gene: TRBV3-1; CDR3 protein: CASSQRATRETQYF
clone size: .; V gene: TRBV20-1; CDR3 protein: CSAGSSYEQYF
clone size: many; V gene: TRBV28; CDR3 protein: CASSFPGGTSGSSYEQYF
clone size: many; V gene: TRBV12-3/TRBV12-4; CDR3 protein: CASSARTSGRNEQFF
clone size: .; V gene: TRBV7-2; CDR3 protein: CASSWRNTIYF
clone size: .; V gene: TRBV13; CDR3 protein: CASSYIGVSGNTIYF
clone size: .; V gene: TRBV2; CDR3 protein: CASSLLGLGFLNTEAFF
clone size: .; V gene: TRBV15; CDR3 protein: CATSRDQVGGELFF
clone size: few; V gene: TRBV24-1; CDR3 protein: CATSDPGQGIGYTF
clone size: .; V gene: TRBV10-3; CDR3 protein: CAISEVAGQSYGYTF
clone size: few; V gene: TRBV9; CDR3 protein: CASSVGPAYEQYF
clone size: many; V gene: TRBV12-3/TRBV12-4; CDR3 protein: CASRPTGRGYTF
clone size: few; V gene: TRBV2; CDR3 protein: CASSRQPGQGDTNYGYTF
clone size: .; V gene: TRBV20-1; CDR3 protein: CSAYGGSGNTIYF
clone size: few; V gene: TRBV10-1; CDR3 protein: CASSRGLAGSGREQFF
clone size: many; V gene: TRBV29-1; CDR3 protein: CSVAGRRAAFF
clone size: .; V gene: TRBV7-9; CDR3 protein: CASSAGQGNYEQYF
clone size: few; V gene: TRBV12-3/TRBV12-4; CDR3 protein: CASSNRAAGNTIYF
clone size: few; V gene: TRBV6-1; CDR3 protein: CASSEGLHSYEQYF
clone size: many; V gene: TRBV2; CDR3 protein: CASTPAGVSYNEQFF
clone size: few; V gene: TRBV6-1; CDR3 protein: CASSLGGSRSYNEQFF
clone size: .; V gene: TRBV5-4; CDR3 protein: CASSITRTSPTQYF
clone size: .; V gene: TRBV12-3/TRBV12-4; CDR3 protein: CASSSTEHYSYEQYF
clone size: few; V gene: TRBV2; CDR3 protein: CASSGGSSGSGYNEQFF
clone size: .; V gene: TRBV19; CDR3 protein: CASSIKGGRDNEQFF
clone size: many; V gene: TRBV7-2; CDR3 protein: CASSDSSGSLTDTQYF
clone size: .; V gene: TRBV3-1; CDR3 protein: CASSQDRSGMGNEQFF
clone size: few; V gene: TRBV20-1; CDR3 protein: CSAGGGRGNTIYF
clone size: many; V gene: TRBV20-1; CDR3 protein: CSAEAGGETQYF
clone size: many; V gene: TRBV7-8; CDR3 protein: CASRVPGGRTEAFF
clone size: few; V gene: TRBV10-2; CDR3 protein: CASSEGGRTEAFF
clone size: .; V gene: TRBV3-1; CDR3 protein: CASSPWGGGVGEQYF
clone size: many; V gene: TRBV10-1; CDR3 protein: CASSESGYEQYF
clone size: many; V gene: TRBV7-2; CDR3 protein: CASSSPRGGYEQYF
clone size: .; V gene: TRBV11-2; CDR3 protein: CASRNRGGASTDTQYF
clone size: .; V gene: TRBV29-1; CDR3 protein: CSVEGPRGGREQYF
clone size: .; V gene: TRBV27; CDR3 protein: CASSWLIGETQYF
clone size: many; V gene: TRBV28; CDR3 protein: CASSPSLNTEAFF
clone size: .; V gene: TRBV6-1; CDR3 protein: CASRRDWRYSNQPQHF
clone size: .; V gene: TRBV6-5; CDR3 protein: CASSYSGTENTGELFF
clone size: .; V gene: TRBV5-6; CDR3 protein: CASTEKGLAGVVTQYF
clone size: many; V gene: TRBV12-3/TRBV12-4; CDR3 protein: CASTGGRPLNNEQFF
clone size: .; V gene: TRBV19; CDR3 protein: CASSIDGVGYTF
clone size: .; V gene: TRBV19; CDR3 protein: CASHYGANVLTF
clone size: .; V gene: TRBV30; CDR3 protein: CAWNLQGRDTEAFF